This TCR beta chain appears in the sequencing data of a study of OX40 agonist ivuxolimab in advanced cancers. V was shortened by 6 bases and J by 1 base, with 15 bases between the two germline ends. This CDR3 has 15 residues. Germline V gives CDR1 MDHEN, CDR2 SYDVKM. Remarks on this clone: Its target is unknown.

Sampling times: baseline, cycle 4 day 1, cycle 7 day 1. Study-wide findings and caveats: At 0.1 to 3.0 mg/kg, clonal expansion of CD4+ and CD8+ blood T cells had occurred by week 6.

Measured with immunoSEQ multiplex PCR; TCRdb has only the in-frame clones, and not every one. The sample holds roughly 69,000 clones, around 93% seen once. This sequence was found in an adult with an advanced solid tumor such as melanoma, head and neck, liver or kidney cancer. The V and J genes are TRBV28 and TRBJ1-1, with a tentative D call TRBD1 (5 bases). The sequenced sample was CD4+ or CD8+ T cells sorted from blood, obtained in a trial of the OX40 agonist ivuxolimab. The CDR3 DNA reads as TGTGCCAGCAGGCTTGGGGGGGGTGGGAACACTGAAGCTTTCTTT. Translated, it gives CASRLGGGGNTEAFF. The full variable domain, rest sourced from reference TRBV28 and TRBJ1-1, is DVKVTQSSRYLVKRTGEKVFLECVQDMDHENMFWYRQDPGLGLRLIYFSYDVKMKEKGDIPEGYSVSREKKERFSLILESASTNQTSMYLCASRLGGGGNTEAFFGQGTRLTVV.